This T cell receptor (beta chain) was found in a study of cytomegalovirus exposure and HLA in healthy donors (dated by TCRdb to 2017 to 2019). Looking at the study overall: In an earlier analysis of fewer than 750 of the donors, approximately 300 Gb of sequence data and 120 million or so unique TCR beta sequences from about 179 million T cells were reported. Every repertoire in the discovery cohort had been generated on one and the same sequencing platform. In a later genetic analysis, genome-wide SNP genotypes for about 65% of the roughly 700 donors were used, and that subset was treated as a discovery cohort. Four or five DR-DQ haplotypes were handled as single units for association and clustering because linkage in the cohort was strong. Along with the approximately 620-subject first cohort, a separate validation cohort of over a hundred different subjects was used. The aim of the study was to test whether cataloging public T cell receptors could identify signatures of past pathogen exposure. A later analysis re-analyzed previously published TCR beta repertoires from 660 or so donors and added high-resolution HLA genotyping to study TCR occurrence patterns. The T cell repertoires of around 670 subjects were profiled by immunosequencing and related to cytomegalovirus serostatus. Rather than using new phenotypic data, the later analysis identified candidate immune exposures from TCR beta sequences and from how often those sequences occurred across donors. Of the 398 genotyped donors, over 70% fell in the genetic ancestry cluster associated with self-reported Caucasian donors. An early release covering roughly 600 HLA-typed donors comprised about 320 gigabases of sequencing data and 65 million to 100 million unique TCR sequences. High-throughput TCR immunosequencing, statistical association of individual TCRs with disease status, and machine learning were combined to predict cytomegalovirus infection status. The number of donors typed differed by locus, with about 629-630 for A, B, C, DRB1 and DQB1, around 560 for DQA1, 606 for DPA1, and around 430 for DPB1. Alongside the repertoire data, information on donor age, sex, ethnicity and CMV serostatus was compiled. Both class I and class II loci were covered by HLA typing, at four-digit resolution. On average, roughly 200,000 unique TCR beta nucleotide sequences were sequenced per donor among some 420 genotyped donors of the cohort, with about 19% of those sequences being non-productive. In an earlier analysis of more than 550 of the donors, high-throughput TCR beta sequencing was used to judge whether each TCR beta V gene segment behaved as functional or pseudogenic. Summary of the overall study and its limitations: Sequencing depth was assumed to be roughly uniform across donors in the presence/absence analyses, though that assumption may not hold. The classifier was reported to diagnose cytomegalovirus status with high specificity and sensitivity in both the original cohort and the validation cohort. The earlier analysis of about 600 of the donors excluded roughly 17 rarely observed V segments, including chromosome 9 orphons, because counts were too low. A later genetic analysis associated a missense DCLRE1C variant with V-gene and J-gene trimming of TCR beta chains, and an independent cohort replicated the association. Immune exposure information for the cohort was limited to CMV serostatus. In vitro tests confirmed that three of the cytomegalovirus-associated TCR beta chains recognize cytomegalovirus antigens. Assigning TCR associations to individual alleles was difficult when HLA alleles, especially DR and DQ, strongly co-occurred. A later analysis associated 16,951 TCR beta sequences with specific HLA alleles at a false discovery rate of 0.05. The sequencing pipeline was judged likely to have produced a cluster of highly shared sequence variants as a technical artifact. Correlated functional status among segregating V segments might be attributable to linkage disequilibrium, but an unknown experimental factor could not be ruled out. Only TCR beta chains were sequenced in this cohort, and the absence of alpha or paired-chain data limited detectable features. HLA typing was unavailable for some donors at each locus, so association tests used only the typed subset. A later analysis found that most CMV-associated TCR beta chains appeared HLA-restricted, with HLA associations seemingly driven largely by CMV exposure. In a later analysis, HLA-associated TCR beta chains showed more clonal expansion and lower generation probabilities than non-associated chains that were equally common. In an earlier analysis of 500 to 650 of the donors, most TCR beta V segments appeared in productive rearrangements about 87% or about 30% of the time, broadly matching IMGT annotations. A further reported finding was that TCR beta sequences accurately predicted the HLA-A and HLA-B alleles for most subjects in the first cohort. In a later analysis, several top co-occurrence clusters were reported to appear linked to parvovirus B19, influenza, CMV and Epstein-Barr virus. In the study, around 150 TCR beta chains were listed as associated with cytomegalovirus. According to a later analysis, TCR association rates differed among HLA loci, with DRB1 alleles showing the most associated TCRs and HLA-C alleles showing the fewest. A later genetic analysis reported fewer N-insertions in productive TCRs among donors in an Asian-associated ancestry cluster than the roughly 620-donor mean. Some IMGT-functional V segments, including TRBV6-2 and TRBV6-3, could not be told apart with the 87-base-pair reads, so those segments were excluded. While some public TCRs were present in many individuals, most TCR sequences turned up only very rarely across donors. The authors suggested that the approach could potentially be extended to other disease states and immunological phenotypes.

V loses 0 bases of germline sequence and J loses 14 bases, and the interval between the two ends is 15 bases. CDR1 and CDR2, per the germline V gene, are SGHDT and YYEEEE. The CDR3 measures 14 amino acids from cysteine to phenylalanine. Left in the record is the CDR3 DNA by itself, 42 bases read in frame from the first base. The receptor library was made with the immunoSEQ multiplex PCR assay. A mixture of 60 forward primers for TCR Vbeta segments and 13 reverse primers for TCR Jbeta segments was used in the multiplex PCR. A multiplex PCR assay on genomic DNA amplified the CDR3 region of rearranged TCR beta genes. The Illumina HiSeq System was used to sequence the amplified TCR beta libraries as 87-base-pair reads. In the source study's methods: A later analysis tallied roughly 80 million unique TCR beta chains across the approximately 670 repertoires, and about 12 million of those chains were shared by two or more donors. Raw reads were error-corrected and collapsed into unique sequences by a nearest-neighbor algorithm in which closely related sequences were merged to remove PCR and sequencing errors. V, D and J gene segments were assigned by aligning CDR3 sequences to IMGT reference sequences. For a sequence to be retained, a match of at least six nucleotides was required to both a V gene segment and a J gene segment. A rearrangement counted as productive if the CDR3 had no stop codons and remained in frame with V and J, and every other rearrangement counted as non-productive. Following IMGT convention, CDR3 was defined as the stretch from the second conserved V-encoded cysteine to the conserved J-encoded phenylalanine. The earlier analysis of roughly 590 of the donors excluded sequences that lacked an unambiguous match to a single V gene segment. An earlier analysis of 500 to 600 of the donors classified V segments as functional when productive rearrangements were above 56.7% and as segregating when the standard deviation between donors was above 5%. A statistical classification framework was built to diagnose cytomegalovirus status from the catalog of TCR beta chain sequences. A later analysis assigned V and J genes by comparing TCR nucleotide sequences with IMGT/GENE-DB human TR gene sequences. Using the TCRdist pipeline, a later analysis assigned CDR3 sequences along with most-parsimonious VDJ recombination scenarios. In a later analysis, every TCR beta chain was defined by the combination of its CDR3 amino acid sequence and its V-gene family, and reads without a unique V-gene family were dropped. In a later analysis, 450 to 600 highly shared, low-generation-probability nucleotide sequences were removed to address suspected cross-contamination and a sequencing artifact. For each public chain, a later analysis derived a clonal expansion index from normalized ranks of inferred template counts within each repertoire. In a later analysis, generation probabilities were computed with a VDJ recombination model fitted to out-of-frame rearrangements, and the resulting probabilities were checked against IGoR. In a later analysis, TCR-TCR, TCR-HLA and TCR-CMV co-occurrence was scored with hypergeometric tests, and a repertoire-size bias correction was applied to TCR pairs. False discovery rates were estimated in a later analysis by permuting HLA or CMV assignments 20 times. In a later analysis, co-occurring TCRs were grouped with DBSCAN, and TCRdist sequence similarity was added when clustering was performed within HLA-allele-positive subsets. Repertoires with fewer than 30,000 or more than 120,000 public chains were left out of co-occurrence clustering, as were four to six repertoires with anomalous nucleotide sharing. The clones in this table, taken by TCRdb from immuneACCESS, are in-frame only. Not every clone is retained; where verified, under half of the shortfall comes from an unresolved V gene, and the cause of the rest is unknown. That table gives V, J and clone size, and the DNA gave D and trimming. The sample table lists 60,000 to 70,000 clones, just over 65% of them with a count of one. The ten largest clonotypes hold 11% of the sample.

Comments on this clone: What this receptor recognizes is not known. Base quality data are lacking; no much larger clone is found one base away.

The cohort consisted of 600 or so healthy bone marrow donors. At the time of sampling, all cohort members were nominally healthy, though unrecorded immune exposures were likely present. The donor was CMV seronegative and belonged to the group of approximately 320 seronegative cohort members. Every donor gave a peripheral blood sample, and the peripheral blood mononuclear cells from that sample were used for TCR beta sequencing. The Qiagen DNeasy Blood Extraction Kit was used to extract genomic DNA from the blood cell samples. The sequence derives from a woman in her twenties or thirties in good health and CMV-seronegative. The chain is encoded by TRBV5-6 joined to TRBJ1-6; the D gene is perhaps TRBD1, from 6 matching bases. Sequencing input: PBMCs. The CDR3 is CASSLGGQGTALHF. The DNA sequence is TGTGCCAGCAGCTTGGGGGGACAAGGGACGGCCCTCCACTTT.